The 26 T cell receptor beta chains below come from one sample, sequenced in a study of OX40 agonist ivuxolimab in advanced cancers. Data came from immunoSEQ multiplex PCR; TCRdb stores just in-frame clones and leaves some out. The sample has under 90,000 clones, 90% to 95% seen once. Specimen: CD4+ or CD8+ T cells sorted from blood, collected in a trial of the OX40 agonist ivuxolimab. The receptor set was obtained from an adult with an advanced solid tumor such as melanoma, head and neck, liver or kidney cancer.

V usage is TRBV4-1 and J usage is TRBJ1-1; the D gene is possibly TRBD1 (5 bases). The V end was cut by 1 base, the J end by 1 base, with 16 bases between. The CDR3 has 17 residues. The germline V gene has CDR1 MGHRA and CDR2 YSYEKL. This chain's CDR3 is CASSQVPAGFTNTEAFF. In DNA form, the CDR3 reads TGCGCCAGCAGCCAAGTTCCGGCAGGGTTTACGAACACTGAAGCTTTCTTT.

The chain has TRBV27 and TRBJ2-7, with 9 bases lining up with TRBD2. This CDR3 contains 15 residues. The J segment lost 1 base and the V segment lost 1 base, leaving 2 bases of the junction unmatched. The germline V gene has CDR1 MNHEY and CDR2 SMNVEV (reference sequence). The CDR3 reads CASSLLAGGSYEQYF. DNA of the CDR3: TGTGCCAGCAGTTTATTGGCGGGAGGGTCCTACGAGCAGTACTTC.

The DNA of the CDR3 is TGCGCCAGCAGCTACTTGTGGTTTCCCTCTGGAAACACCATATATTTT. Amino acid sequence: CASSYLWFPSGNTIYF. The chain has TRBV5-1 and TRBJ1-3; no reliable D call. Germline V gene data show CDR1 as SGHRS and CDR2 as YFSETQ. V was cut by 3 bases and J by 0 bases, with 13 bases left in between. The CDR3 length is 16 residues. The whole variable domain, remainder taken from reference TRBV5-1 and TRBJ1-3, is KAGVTQTPRYLIKTRGQQVTLSCSPISGHRSVSWYQQTPGQGLQFLFEYFSETQRNKGNFPGRFSGRQFSNSRSEMNVSTLELGDSALYLCASSYLWFPSGNTIYFGEGSWLTVV.

The CDR3 protein is CASSPRQGDEQFF. The CDR3 DNA reads as TGTGCCAGCAGTCCTCGACAGGGCGATGAGCAGTTCTTC. V gene TRBV6-6 combines with J gene TRBJ2-1; 7 nucleotides match TRBD1. The CDR3 totals 13 residues. Losses at the gene ends were 5 bases for V and 8 bases for J; bases not matched to a gene: 6. Germline V gene sequence: CDR1 MNHNY, CDR2 SVGAGI (reference sequence).

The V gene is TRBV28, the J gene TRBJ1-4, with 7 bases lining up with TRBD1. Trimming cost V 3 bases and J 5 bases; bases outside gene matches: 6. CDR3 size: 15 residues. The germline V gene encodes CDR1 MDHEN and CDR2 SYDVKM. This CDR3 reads CASSFETGSNEKLFF. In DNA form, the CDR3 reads TGTGCCAGCAGTTTCGAGACAGGGAGCAATGAAAAACTGTTTTTT.

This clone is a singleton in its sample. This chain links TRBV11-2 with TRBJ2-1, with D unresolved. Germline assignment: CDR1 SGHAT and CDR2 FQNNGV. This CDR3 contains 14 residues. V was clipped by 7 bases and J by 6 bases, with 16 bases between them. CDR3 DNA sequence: TGTGCCAGCACCCAGATAGGGCTAGGCAATGAGCAGTTCTTC. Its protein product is CASTQIGLGNEQFF.

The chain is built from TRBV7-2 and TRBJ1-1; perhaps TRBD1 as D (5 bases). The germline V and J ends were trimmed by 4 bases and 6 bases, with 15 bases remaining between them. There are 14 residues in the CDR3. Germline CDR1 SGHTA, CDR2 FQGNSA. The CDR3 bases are TGTGCCAGCAGCTCGAGCGGCAGGGTCCCTGAAGCTTTCTTT. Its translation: CASSSSGRVPEAFF.

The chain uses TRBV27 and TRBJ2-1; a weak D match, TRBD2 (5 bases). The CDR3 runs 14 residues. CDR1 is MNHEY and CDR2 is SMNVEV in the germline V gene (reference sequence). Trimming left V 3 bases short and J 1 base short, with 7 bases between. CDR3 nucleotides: TGTGCCAGCAGTTTCAGCGGATCCTACAATGAGCAGTTCTTC. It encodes CASSFSGSYNEQFF.

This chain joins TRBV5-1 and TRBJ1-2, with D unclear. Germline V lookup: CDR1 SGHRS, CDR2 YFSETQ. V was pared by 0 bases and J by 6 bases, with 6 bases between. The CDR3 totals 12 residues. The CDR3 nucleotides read TGCGCCAGCAGCTTGGCCCTTAATGGCTACACCTTC. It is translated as CASSLALNGYTF.

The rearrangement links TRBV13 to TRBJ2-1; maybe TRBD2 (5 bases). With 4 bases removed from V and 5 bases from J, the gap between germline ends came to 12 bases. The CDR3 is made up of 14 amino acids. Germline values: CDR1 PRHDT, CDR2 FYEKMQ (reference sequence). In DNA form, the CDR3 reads TGTGCCAGCAGCTCCTGGACTGAAAACAATGAGCAGTTCTTC. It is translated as CASSSWTENNEQFF.

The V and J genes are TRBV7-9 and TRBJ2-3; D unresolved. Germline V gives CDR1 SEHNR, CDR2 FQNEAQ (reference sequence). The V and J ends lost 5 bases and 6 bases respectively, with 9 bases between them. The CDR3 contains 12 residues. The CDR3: CASSPGLDTQYF. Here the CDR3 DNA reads TGTGCCAGCAGCCCCGGTTTGGATACGCAGTATTTT.

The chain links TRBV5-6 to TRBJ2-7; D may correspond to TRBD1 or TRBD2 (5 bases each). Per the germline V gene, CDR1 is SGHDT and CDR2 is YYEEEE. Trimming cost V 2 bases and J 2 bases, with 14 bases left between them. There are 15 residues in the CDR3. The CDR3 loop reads CASSFQVEGPYEQYF. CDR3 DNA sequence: TGTGCCAGCAGCTTCCAAGTAGAGGGGCCCTACGAGCAGTACTTC.

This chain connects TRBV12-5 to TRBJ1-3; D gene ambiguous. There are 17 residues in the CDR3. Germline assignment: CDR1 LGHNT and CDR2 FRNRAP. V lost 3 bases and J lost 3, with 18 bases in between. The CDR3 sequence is CASGFLVAGVDGNTIYF. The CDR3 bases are TGTGCTAGTGGTTTCCTTGTGGCGGGTGTGGATGGAAACACCATATATTTT.

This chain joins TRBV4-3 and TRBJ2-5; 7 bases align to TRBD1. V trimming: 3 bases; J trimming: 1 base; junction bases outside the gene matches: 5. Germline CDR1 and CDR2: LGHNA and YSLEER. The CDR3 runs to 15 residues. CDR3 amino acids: CASSQGTAFQETQYF. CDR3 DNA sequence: TGCGCCAGCAGCCAGGGGACAGCGTTCCAAGAGACCCAGTACTTC.

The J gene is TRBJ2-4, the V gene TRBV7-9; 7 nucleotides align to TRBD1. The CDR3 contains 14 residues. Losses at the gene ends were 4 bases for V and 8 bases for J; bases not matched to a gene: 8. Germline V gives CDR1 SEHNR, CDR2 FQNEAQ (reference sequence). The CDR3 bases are TGTGCCAGCAGCTCGACAGGGAAGGGGGACATTCAGTACTTC. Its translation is CASSSTGKGDIQYF.

The CDR3 nucleotides are TGTGCCAGCAGCTTAGTCAGCGCGGGACCGGCCTTTAATGAAAAACTGTTTTTT. This sequence encodes CASSLVSAGPAFNEKLFF. The chain is built from TRBV7-8 and TRBJ1-4; perhaps TRBD1 as D (5 bases). V dropped 1 base and J dropped 4 bases, with 19 bases sitting between them. Looked up from germline, CDR1 is SGHVS and CDR2 is FQNEAQ. The CDR3 totals 18 residues.

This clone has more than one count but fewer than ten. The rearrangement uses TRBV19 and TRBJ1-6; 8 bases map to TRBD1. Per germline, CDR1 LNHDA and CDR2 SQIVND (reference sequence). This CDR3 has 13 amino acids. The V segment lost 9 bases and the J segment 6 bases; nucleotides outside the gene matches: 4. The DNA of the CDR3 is TGTGCCAGCGGGGGGACAGGTAATTCACCCCTCCACTTT. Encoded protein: CASGGTGNSPLHF. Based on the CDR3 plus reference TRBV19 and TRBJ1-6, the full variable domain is DGGITQSPKYLFRKEGQNVTLSCEQNLNHDAMYWYRQDPGQGLRLIYYSQIVNDFQKGDIAEGYSVSREKKESFPLTVTSAQKNPTAFYLCASGGTGNSPLHFGNGTRLTVT.

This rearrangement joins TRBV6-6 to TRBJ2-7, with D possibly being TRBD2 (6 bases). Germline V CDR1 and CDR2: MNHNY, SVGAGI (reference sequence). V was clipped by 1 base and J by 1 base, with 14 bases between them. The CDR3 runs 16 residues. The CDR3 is CASSYFRDWASYEQYF. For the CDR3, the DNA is TGTGCCAGCAGTTACTTCCGGGACTGGGCGTCCTACGAGCAGTACTTC.

The CDR3 spells CASKLDDRSPNNEQFF. The CDR3 bases are TGTGCCAGCAAGCTCGACGACAGGTCGCCTAACAATGAGCAGTTCTTC. V gene TRBV21-1 combines with J gene TRBJ2-1; TRBD1 reflects the table's D call only, with no check against the DNA. TRBV21-1 is tagged as a pseudogene. This CDR3 is built from 16 residues.

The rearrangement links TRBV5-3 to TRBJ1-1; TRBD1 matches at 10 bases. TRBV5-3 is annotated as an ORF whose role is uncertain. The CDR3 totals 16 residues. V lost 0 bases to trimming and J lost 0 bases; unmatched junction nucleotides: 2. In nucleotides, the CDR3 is TGTGCCAGAAGCTTGGGACAGGGGGCCATGAACACTGAAGCTTTCTTT. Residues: CARSLGQGAMNTEAFF.

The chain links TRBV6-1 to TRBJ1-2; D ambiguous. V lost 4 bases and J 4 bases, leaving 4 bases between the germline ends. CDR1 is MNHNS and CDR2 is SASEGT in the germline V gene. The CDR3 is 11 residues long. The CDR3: CASSVSYGYTF. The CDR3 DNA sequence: TGTGCCAGCAGTGTAAGCTATGGCTACACCTTC.

The CDR3 sequence is CASSQERGVQETQYF. In DNA form, the CDR3 reads TGCGCCAGCAGCCAGGAGCGGGGGGTCCAAGAGACCCAGTACTTC. The chain is built from TRBV4-1 and TRBJ2-5; 9 bases align to TRBD2. This CDR3 has 15 amino acids. CDR1 is MGHRA and CDR2 is YSYEKL in the germline V gene. V lost 3 bases and J lost 1; bases outside the gene matches: 3.

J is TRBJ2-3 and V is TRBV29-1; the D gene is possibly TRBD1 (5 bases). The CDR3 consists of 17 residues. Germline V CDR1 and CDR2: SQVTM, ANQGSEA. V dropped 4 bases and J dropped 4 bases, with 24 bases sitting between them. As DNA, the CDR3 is TGCAGCGTTGTGGTCAGGGCGTCGCATAGGGGTCCAGATACGCAGTATTTT. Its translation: CSVVVRASHRGPDTQYF.

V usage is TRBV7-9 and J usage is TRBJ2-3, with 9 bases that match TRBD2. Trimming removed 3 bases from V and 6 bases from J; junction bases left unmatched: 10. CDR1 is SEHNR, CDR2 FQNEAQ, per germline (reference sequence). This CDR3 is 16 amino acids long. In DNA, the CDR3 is TGTGCCAGCAGCTTTAATGGGGGACTAGCTCCTGATACGCAGTATTTT. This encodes CASSFNGGLAPDTQYF. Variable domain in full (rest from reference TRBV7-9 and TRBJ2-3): DTGVSQNPRHKITKRGQNVTFRCDPISEHNRLYWYRQTLGQGPEFLTYFQNEAQLEKSRLLSDRFSAERPKGSFSTLEIQRTEQGDSAMYLCASSFNGGLAPDTQYFGPGTRLTVL.

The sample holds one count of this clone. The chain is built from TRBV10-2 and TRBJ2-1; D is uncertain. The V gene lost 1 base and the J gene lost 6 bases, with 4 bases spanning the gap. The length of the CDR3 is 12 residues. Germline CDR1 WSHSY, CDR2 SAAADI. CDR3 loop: CASSEWRNEQFF. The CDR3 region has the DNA TGCGCCAGCAGTGAGTGGCGCAATGAGCAGTTCTTC.

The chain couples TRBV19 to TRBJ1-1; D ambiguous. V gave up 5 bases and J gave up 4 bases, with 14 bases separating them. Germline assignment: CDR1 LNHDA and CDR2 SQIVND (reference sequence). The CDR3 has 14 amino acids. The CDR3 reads CASSFLRDGTEAFF. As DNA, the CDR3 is TGTGCCAGTAGTTTCCTAAGGGATGGCACTGAAGCTTTCTTT.